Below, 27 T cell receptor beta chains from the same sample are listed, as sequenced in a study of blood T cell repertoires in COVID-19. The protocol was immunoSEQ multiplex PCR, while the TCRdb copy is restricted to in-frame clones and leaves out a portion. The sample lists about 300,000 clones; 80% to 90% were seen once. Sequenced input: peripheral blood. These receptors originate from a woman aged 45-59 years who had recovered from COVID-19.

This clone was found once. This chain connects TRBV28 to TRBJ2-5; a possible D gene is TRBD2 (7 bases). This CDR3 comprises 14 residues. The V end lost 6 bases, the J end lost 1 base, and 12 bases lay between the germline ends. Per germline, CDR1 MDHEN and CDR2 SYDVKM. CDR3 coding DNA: TGTGCCAGCAGCCTGCGGGGGCCCCAAGAGACCCAGTACTTC. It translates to CASSLRGPQETQYF.

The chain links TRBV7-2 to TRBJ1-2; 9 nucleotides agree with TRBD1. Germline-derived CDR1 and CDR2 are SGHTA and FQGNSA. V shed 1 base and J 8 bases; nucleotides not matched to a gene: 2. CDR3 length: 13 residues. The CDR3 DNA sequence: TGTGCCAGCAGCTTAGGACAGGGGGAAGGCTACACCTTC. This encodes CASSLGQGEGYTF.

CDR3 residues: CASSSTGPGNTIYF. Written as DNA, the CDR3 is TGTGCCAGCAGCTCGACAGGGCCCGGAAACACCATATATTTT. V gene TRBV7-2 combines with J gene TRBJ1-3; the match to TRBD1 covers 7 bases. This CDR3 has 14 residues. J was trimmed by 4 bases and V by 4 bases; bases with no gene match: 4. CDR1 and CDR2 (germline): SGHTA, FQGNSA.

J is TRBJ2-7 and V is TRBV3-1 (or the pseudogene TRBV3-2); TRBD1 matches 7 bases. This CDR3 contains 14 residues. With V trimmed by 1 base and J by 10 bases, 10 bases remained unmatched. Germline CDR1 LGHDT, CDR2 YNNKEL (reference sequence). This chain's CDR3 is CASSQGQGMSPQYF. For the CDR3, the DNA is TGTGCCAGCAGCCAAGGACAGGGCATGTCACCCCAGTACTTC.

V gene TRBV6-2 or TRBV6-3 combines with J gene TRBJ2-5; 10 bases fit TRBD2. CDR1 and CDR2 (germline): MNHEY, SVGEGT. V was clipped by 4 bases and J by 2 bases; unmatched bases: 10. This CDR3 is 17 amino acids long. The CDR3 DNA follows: TGTGCCAGCAGTTCCGGGGTAGCGGGGGGCCCGCAAGAGACCCAGTACTTC. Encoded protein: CASSSGVAGGPQETQYF.

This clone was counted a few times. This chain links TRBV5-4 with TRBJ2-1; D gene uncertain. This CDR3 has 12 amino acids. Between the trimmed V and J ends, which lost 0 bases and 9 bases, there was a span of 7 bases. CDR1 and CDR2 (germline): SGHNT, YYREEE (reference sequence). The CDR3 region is CASSLERAEQFF. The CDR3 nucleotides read TGTGCCAGCAGCTTGGAGAGAGCTGAGCAGTTCTTC.

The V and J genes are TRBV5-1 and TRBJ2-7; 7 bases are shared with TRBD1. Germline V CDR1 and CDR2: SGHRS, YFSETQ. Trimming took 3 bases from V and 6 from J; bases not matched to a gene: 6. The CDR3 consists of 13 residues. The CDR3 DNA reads TGCGCCAGCAGCTCAGACAGGGTGGGCGAGCAGTACTTC. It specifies CASSSDRVGEQYF.

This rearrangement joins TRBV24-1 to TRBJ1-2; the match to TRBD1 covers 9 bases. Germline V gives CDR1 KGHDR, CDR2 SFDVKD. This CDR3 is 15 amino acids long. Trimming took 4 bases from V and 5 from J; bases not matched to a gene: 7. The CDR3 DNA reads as TGTGCCACCAGTGACTCAACGACAGGGGGATATGGCTACACCTTC. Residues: CATSDSTTGGYGYTF.

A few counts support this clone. The CDR3 coding sequence is TGCAGCGTAGGGGGACAGAGACTTTACGAGCAGTACTTC. Amino acid sequence: CSVGGQRLYEQYF. This chain uses TRBV29-1 with TRBJ2-7; TRBD1 matches 7 bases. Trimming cost V 6 bases and J 4 bases; bases outside gene matches: 9. Germline V gene lookup returns CDR1 SQVTM and CDR2 ANQGSEA. The CDR3 runs 13 residues.

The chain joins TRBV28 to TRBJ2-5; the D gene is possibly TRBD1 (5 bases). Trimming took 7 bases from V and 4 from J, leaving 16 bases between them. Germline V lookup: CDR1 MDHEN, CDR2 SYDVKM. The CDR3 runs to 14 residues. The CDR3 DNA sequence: TGTGCCAGCACCCAAGGGGTGACACTAGAGACCCAGTACTTC. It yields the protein CASTQGVTLETQYF.

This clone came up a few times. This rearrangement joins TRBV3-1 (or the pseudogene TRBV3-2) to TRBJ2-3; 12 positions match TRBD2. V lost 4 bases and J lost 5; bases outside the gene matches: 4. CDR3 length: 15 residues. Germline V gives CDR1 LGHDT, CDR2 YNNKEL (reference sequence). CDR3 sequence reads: CASSRLAGEGDTQYF. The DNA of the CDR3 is TGTGCCAGCAGCCGACTAGCGGGAGAGGGAGATACGCAGTATTTT.

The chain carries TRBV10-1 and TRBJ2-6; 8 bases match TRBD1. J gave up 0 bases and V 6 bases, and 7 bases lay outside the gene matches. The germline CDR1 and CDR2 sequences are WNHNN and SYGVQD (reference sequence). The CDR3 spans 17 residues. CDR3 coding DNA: TGCGCCAGCAGCGGACAGGGCTCAGACTCTGGGGCCAACGTCCTGACTTTC. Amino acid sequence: CASSGQGSDSGANVLTF.

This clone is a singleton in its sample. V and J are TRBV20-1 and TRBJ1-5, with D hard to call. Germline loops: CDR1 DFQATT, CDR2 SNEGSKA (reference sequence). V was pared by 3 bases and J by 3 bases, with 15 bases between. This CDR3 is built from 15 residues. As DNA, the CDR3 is TGCAGTGCTAGTAGATCCGGACGGGACAATCAGCCCCAGCATTTT. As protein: CSASRSGRDNQPQHF.

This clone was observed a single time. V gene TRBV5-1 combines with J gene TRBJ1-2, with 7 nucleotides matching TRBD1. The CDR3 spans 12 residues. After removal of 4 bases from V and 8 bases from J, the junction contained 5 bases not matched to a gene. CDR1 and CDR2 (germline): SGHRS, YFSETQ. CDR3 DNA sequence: TGCGCCAGCAGCCAGGACAGGCTCGGCTACACCTTC. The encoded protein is CASSQDRLGYTF.

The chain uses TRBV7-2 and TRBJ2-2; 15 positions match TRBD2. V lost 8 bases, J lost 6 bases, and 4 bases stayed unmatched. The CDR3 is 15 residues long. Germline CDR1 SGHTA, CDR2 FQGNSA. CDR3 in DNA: TGTGCCAGCTTAGGACTAGCGGGAGGGCCCGGGGAGCTGTTTTTT. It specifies CASLGLAGGPGELFF.

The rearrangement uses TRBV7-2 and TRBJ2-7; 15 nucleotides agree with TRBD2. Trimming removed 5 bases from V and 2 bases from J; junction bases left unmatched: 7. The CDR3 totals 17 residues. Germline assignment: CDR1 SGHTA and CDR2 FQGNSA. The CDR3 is CASSPPGLAGGTYEQYF. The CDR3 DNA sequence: TGTGCCAGCAGCCCACCGGGACTAGCGGGAGGTACCTACGAGCAGTACTTC.

DNA for the CDR3: TGTGCCAGCAGTCATCCGGGACTAGCGGGAGATTGGGATACGCAGTATTTT. As protein: CASSHPGLAGDWDTQYF. This chain joins TRBV27 and TRBJ2-3, with TRBD2 matching over 14 bases. The J segment lost 6 bases and the V segment lost 5 bases, leaving 10 bases of the junction unmatched. The CDR3 runs 17 residues. Germline V gene lookup returns CDR1 MNHEY and CDR2 SMNVEV (reference sequence).

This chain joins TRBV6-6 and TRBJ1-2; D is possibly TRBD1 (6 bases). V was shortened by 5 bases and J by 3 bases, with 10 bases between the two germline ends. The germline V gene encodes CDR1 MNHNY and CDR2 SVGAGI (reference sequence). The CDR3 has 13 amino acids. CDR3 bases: TGTGCCAGCAGTATACAGGGAGACTATGGCTACACCTTC. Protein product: CASSIQGDYGYTF.

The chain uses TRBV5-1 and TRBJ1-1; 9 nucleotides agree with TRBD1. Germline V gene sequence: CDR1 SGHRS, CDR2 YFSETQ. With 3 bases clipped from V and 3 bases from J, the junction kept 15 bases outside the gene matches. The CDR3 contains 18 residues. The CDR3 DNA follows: TGCGCCAGCAGCTCCGTCCCGGGACAGGGTTATTGGGACACTGAAGCTTTCTTT. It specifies CASSSVPGQGYWDTEAFF.

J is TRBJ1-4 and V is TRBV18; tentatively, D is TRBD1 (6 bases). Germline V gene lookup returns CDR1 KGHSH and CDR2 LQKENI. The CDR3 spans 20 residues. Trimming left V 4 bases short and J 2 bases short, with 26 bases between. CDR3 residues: CASSLYAKKGPGGTNEKLFF. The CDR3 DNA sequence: TGTGCCAGCTCACTCTACGCGAAAAAGGGCCCGGGGGGCACTAATGAAAAACTGTTTTTT.

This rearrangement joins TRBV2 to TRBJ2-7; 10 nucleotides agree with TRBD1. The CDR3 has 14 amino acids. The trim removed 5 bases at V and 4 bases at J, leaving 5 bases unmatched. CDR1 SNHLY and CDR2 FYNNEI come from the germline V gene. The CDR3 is CASSTDRGQYEQYF. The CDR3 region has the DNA TGTGCCAGCAGTACCGACAGGGGGCAATACGAGCAGTACTTC.

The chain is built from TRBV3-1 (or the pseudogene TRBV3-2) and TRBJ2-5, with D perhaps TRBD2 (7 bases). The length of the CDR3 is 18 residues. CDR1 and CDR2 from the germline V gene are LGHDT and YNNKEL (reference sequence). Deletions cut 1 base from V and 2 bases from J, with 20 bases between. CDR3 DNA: TGTGCCAGCAGCCAAGTTAAGAAACCAAGGGGGGGACAAGAGACCCAGTACTTC. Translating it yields CASSQVKKPRGGQETQYF.

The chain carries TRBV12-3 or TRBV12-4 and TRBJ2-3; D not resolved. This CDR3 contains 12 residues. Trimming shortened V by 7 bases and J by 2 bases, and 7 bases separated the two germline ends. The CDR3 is CASMGSTDTQYF. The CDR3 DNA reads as TGTGCCAGCATGGGCTCCACAGATACGCAGTATTTT.

CDR3 bases: TGTGCCAGCAGCTTACAAGGGACAGGGCTCAATCAGCCCCAGCATTTT. Protein product: CASSLQGTGLNQPQHF. This chain links TRBV7-2 with TRBJ1-5, with 9 positions matching TRBD1. V was pared by 2 bases and J by 3 bases, with 5 bases of the junction left unmatched. Germline loops: CDR1 SGHTA, CDR2 FQGNSA. CDR3 size: 16 residues.

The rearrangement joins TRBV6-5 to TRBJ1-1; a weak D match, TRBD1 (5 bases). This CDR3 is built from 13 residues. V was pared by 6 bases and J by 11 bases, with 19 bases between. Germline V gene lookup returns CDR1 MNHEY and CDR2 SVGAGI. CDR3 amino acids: CASRGIETGGAFF. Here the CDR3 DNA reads TGTGCCAGCAGAGGGATCGAAACTGGGGGGGCTTTCTTT.

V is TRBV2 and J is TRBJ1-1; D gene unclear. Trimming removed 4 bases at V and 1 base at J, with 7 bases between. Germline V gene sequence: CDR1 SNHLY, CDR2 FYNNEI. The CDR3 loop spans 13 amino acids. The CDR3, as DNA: TGTGCCAGCAGTGCTAACAGGAACACTGAAGCTTTCTTT. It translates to CASSANRNTEAFF.

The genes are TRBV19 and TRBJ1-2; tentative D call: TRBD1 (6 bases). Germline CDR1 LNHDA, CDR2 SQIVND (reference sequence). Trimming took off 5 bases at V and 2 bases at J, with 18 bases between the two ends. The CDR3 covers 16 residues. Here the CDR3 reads CASSPIRTAPNYGYTF. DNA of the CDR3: TGTGCCAGTAGTCCTATCCGGACAGCTCCAAACTATGGCTACACCTTC.